The present T cell receptor beta chain was sequenced within a study of blood T cell repertoires in COVID-19. V lost 7 bases and J lost 0, with 16 bases in between. Germline CDR1 and CDR2: MNHEY and SMNVEV (reference sequence). CDR3 length: 15 amino acids. Method: immunoSEQ multiplex PCR; TCRdb's copy keeps in-frame clones and lacks some. The repertoire holds about 190,000 clones, with 86% as singletons. Cohort 3 recovered donors had two negative PCRs, clearance, or symptom resolution. The origin of this receptor is a woman aged 25 to 39 who had recovered from COVID-19. The sequenced sample was PBMCs or T cells enriched from blood (not recorded which). The chain combines TRBV27 with TRBJ2-7; D uncertain. CDR3 nucleotides: TGTGCCAGCACGGGTCGGCGCCAAAGCTCCTACGAGCAGTACTTC. Translation: CASTGRRQSSYEQYF.